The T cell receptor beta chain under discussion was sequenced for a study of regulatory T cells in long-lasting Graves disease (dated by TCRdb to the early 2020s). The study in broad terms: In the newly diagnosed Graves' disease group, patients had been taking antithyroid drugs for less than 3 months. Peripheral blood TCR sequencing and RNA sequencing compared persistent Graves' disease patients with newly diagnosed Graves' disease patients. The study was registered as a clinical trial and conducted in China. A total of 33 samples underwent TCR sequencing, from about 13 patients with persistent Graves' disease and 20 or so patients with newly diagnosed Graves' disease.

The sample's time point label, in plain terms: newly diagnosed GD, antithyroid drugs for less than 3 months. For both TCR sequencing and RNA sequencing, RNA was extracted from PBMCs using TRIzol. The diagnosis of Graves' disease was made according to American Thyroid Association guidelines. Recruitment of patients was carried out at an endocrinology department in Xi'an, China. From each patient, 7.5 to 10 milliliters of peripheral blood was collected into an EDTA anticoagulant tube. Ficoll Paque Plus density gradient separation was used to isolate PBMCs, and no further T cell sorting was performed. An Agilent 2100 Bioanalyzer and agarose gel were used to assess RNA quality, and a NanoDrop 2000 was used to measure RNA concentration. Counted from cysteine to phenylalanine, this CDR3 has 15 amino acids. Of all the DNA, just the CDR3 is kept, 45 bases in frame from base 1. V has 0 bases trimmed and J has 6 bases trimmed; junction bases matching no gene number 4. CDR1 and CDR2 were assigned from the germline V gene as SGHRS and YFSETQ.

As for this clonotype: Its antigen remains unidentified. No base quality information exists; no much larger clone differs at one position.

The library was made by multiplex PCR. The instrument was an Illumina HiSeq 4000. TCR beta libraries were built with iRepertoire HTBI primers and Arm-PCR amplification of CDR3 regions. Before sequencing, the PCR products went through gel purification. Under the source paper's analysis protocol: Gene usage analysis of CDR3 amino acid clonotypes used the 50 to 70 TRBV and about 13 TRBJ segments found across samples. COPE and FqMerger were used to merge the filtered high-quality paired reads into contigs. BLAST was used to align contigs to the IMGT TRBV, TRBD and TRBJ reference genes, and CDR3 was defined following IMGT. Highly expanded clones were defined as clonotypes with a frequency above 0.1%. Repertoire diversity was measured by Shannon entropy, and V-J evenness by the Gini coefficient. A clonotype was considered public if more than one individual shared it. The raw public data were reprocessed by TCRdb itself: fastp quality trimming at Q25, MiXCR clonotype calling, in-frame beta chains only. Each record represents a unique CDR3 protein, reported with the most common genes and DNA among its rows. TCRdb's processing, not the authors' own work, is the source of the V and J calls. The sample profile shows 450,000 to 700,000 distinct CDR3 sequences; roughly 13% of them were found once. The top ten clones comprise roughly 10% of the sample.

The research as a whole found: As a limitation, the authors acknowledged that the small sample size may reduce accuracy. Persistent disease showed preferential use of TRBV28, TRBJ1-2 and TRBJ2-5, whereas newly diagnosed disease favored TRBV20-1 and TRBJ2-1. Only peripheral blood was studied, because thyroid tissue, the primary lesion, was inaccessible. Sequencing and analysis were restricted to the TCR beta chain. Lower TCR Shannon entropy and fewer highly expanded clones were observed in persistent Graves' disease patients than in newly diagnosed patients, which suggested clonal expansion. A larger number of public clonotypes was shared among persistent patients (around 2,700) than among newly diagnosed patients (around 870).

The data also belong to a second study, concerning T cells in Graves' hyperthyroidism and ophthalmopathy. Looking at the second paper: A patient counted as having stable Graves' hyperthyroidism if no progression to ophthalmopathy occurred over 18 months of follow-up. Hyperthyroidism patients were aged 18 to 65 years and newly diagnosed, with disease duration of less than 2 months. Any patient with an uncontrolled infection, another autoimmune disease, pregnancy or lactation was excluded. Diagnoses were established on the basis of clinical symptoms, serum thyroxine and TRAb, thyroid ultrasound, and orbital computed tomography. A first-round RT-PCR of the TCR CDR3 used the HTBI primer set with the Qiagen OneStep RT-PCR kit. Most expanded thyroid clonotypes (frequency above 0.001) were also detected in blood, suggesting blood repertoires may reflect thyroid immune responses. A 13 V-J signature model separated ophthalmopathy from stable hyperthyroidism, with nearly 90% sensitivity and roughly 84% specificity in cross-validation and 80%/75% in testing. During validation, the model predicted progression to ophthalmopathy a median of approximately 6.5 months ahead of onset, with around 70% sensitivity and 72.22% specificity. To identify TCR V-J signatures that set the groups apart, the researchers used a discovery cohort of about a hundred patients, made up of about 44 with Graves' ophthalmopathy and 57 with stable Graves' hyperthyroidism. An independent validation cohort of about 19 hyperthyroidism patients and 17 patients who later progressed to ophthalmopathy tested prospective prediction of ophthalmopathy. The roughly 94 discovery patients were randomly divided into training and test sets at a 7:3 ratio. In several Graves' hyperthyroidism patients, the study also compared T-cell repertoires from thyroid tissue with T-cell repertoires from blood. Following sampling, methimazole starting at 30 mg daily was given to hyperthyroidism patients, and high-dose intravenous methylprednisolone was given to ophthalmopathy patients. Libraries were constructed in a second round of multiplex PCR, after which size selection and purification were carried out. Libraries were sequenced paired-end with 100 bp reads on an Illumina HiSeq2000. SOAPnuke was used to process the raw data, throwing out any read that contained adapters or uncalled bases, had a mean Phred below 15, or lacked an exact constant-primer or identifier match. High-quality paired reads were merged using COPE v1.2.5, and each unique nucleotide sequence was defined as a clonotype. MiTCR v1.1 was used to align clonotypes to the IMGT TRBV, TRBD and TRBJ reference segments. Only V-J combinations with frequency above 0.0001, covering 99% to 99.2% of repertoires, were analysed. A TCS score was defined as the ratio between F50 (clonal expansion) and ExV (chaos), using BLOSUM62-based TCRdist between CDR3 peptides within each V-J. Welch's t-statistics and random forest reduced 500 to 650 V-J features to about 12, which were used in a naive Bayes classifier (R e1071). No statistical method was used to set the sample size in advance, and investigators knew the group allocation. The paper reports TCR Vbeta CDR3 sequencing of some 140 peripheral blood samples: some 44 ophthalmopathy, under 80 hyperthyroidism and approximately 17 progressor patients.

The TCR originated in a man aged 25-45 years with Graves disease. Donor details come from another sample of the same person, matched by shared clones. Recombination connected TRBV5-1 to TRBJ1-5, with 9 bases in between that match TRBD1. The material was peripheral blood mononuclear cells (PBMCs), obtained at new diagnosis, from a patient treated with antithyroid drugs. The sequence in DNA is TGCGCCAGCAGCTTGGGGGACAGGGAGGGTCAGCCCCAGCATTTT. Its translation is CASSLGDREGQPQHF.